This T cell receptor beta chain comes out of a study of blood T cell repertoires in COVID-19. Measured with immunoSEQ multiplex PCR; TCRdb has only the in-frame clones, and not every one. The sample contains about 190,000 clones, around nine tenths of which appear only once. Per germline, CDR1 LNHDA and CDR2 SQIVND (reference sequence). J was trimmed by 7 bases and V by 6 bases; bases with no gene match: 10. This CDR3 region has 16 residues. Sequenced input: peripheral blood. This chain uses TRBV19 with TRBJ1-6, with TRBD1 matching 9 bases. The sequence came from a man aged 25 to 40 with acute or convalescent COVID-19. The CDR3 protein is CASRAPGTGRNSPLHF. The CDR3 region has the DNA TGTGCCAGTAGGGCCCCCGGGACAGGGAGGAATTCACCCCTCCACTTT.